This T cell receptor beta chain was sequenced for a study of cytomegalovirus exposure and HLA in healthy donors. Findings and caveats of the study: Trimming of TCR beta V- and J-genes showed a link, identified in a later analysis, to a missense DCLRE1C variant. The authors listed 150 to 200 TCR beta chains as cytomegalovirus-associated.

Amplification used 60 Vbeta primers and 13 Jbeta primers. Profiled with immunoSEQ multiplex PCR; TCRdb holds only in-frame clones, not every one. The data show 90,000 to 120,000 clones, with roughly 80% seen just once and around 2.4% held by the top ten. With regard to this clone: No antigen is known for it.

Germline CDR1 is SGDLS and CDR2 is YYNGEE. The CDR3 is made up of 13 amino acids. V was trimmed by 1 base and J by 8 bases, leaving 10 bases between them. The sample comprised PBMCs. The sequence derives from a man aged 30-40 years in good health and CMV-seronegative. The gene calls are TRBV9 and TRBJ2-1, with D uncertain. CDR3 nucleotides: TGTGCCAGCAGCGTAAGTGGAGCGTATGAGCAGTTCTTC. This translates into CASSVSGAYEQFF.